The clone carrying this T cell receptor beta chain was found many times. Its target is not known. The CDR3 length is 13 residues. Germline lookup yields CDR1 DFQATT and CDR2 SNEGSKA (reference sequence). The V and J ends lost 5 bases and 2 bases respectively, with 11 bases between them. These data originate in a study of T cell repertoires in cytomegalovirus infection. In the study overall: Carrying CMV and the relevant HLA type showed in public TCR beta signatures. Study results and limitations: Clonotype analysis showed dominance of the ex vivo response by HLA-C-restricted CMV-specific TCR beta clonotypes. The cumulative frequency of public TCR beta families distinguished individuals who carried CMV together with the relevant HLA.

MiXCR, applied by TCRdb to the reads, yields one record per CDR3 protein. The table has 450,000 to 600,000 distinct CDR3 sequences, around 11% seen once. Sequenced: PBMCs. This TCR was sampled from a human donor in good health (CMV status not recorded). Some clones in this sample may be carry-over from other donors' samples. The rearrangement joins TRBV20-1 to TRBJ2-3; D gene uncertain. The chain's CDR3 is CSALGPVTDTQYF. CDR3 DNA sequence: TGCAGTGCTCTCGGACCAGTCACAGATACGCAGTATTTT.